Given below is one T cell receptor (beta chain) in context. The junction had 7 bases not matched to a gene; V was cut back by 5 bases and J by 7 bases. Germline V lookup: CDR1 SGHTA, CDR2 FQGNSA. CDR3 size: 14 residues. This sample was included in a study of blood T cell repertoires in COVID-19. Study-level background: The United States, Italy and Spain provided the acute and convalescent COVID-19 samples. Sources were T cells, B-cell-depleted T cells, or PBMCs; the material itself was cDNA or gDNA.

In the original processing: Nucleated cell number was recorded as an estimate derived from reference gene primer amplification. The repertoire was sequenced with immunoSEQ multiplex PCR; TCRdb's copy has only in-frame clones and lacks some. V and J calls and clone size are as listed in that table; D and trimming were resolved from the DNA. The sample lists fewer than 350,000 clones, 85% to 90% occurring once. Sequencing was done on a sample of peripheral blood. V and J are TRBV7-2 and TRBJ2-1; 8 bases fit TRBD2. The clonotype comes from a man between 35 and 55 years old with acute or convalescent COVID-19. The CDR3 region is CASSLLLAANEQFF. Written as DNA, the CDR3 is TGTGCCAGCAGCCTACTACTAGCGGCTAATGAGCAGTTCTTC.